A selection of T cell receptor beta chains follows, all from one sample in a study of T cell responses to AZD1222 COVID-19 vaccine. TCRdb keeps only in-frame clones here, not all; method: immunoSEQ multiplex PCR. The sample includes around 100,000 clones, approximately 91% seen only once; the top ten take roughly a fifth. The sample was peripheral blood, taken on day 0 of AZD1222 vaccination. The receptors come from an adult in good health. Both conserved end residues are part of each CDR3. A D gene is named only where the DNA matches it firmly. Clone size is shown for a subset of rows, as once, few, many or a class of expanded clone.

NA	TRBV19	TRBJ2-2	NA	TGTGCCAGTAGTATAGATCGCGAAGGCCTCTTCGGCGGGGAGCTGTTTTTT	CASSIDREGLFGGELFF
NA	TRBV4-3	TRBJ1-4	NA	TGCGCCAGCAGCCAAGAAAGCGGGACTAATGAAAAACTGTTTTTT	CASSQESGTNEKLFF
NA	TRBV15	TRBJ1-3	NA	TGTGCCACCAGCAGAGACCGAAACACCATATATTTT	CATSRDRNTIYF
NA	TRBV6-1	TRBJ1-2	NA	TGTGCCAGCAATGAAAGGACGTTTGGGGTCTACACCTTC	CASNERTFGVYTF
NA	TRBV21-1	TRBJ1-2	NA	TGTGCCAGCAGCAGAACAGGGGCCCTTCCTCCTAACTATGGCTACACCTTC	CASSRTGALPPNYGYTF
NA	TRBV7-2	TRBJ1-1	TRBD1	TGTGCCAGCAGCCCTCGACAGGGATGGAACACTGAAGCTTTCTTT	CASSPRQGWNTEAFF
NA	TRBV29-1	TRBJ2-1	NA	TGCAGCGTTGATTCGGGACTCCGACCGGATGAGCAGTTCTTC	CSVDSGLRPDEQFF
NA	TRBV11-2	TRBJ2-7	TRBD1	TGTGCCAGCAGCTTAGGACAGGGGGACGAGCAGTACTTC	CASSLGQGDEQYF
NA	TRBV18	TRBJ2-3	NA	TGTGCCAGCTCACCACAGCGAGGGAGAGGCACAGATACGCAGTATTTT	CASSPQRGRGTDTQYF
NA	TRBV5-5	TRBJ1-2	NA	TGTGCCAGCAGCCGGGGACGCGGAGGCTATGGCTACACCTTC	CASSRGRGGYGYTF
NA	TRBV20-1	TRBJ1-6	NA	TGCAGTGCTAGTCAGGGGATCTCCTATAATTCACCCCTCCACTTT	CSASQGISYNSPLHF
NA	TRBV19	TRBJ2-3	TRBD1	TGTGCCAGTAGTACCCTGGACAGGGGGAGATTGTATTTT	CASSTLDRGRLYF
NA	TRBV2	TRBJ1-5	NA	TGTGCCAGCAGCTATAGGCAGGGTCAGCCCCAGCATTTT	CASSYRQGQPQHF
NA	TRBV19	TRBJ2-5	TRBD1	TGTGCCAGTAGTTCCCGACAGGGAATTGTTGAGACCCAGTACTTC	CASSSRQGIVETQYF
NA	TRBV6-1	TRBJ1-5	NA	TGTGCCAGCAGTGAAGAGATGTATAATCAGCCCCAGCATTTT	CASSEEMYNQPQHF
once	TRBV3-1/TRBV3-2	TRBJ2-1	NA	TGTGCCAGCAGCATCACGGGGGTCAGCGATGAGCAGTTCTTC	CASSITGVSDEQFF
NA	TRBV20-1	TRBJ1-2	NA	TGCAGTGCTCCCGGGATATTCGGCTACACCTTC	CSAPGIFGYTF
NA	TRBV5-5	TRBJ1-1	NA	TGTGCCAGCAGCTTGGCGACAGGCCTGCCGAACACTGAAGCTTTCTTT	CASSLATGLPNTEAFF
NA	TRBV18	TRBJ2-7	NA	TGTGCCAGCTCATCCCGTCTGTACCACGAGCAGTACTTC	CASSSRLYHEQYF
NA	TRBV6-1	TRBJ2-2	NA	TGTGCCAGCAGTGATATACAGGGATTAGGGGAGCTGTTTTTT	CASSDIQGLGELFF
NA	TRBV19	TRBJ1-5	NA	TGTGCCAGTAGTATAGATGCCGATCAGCCCCAGCATTTT	CASSIDADQPQHF
NA	TRBV9	TRBJ2-1	NA	TGTGCCAGCAGCGTAGACGGGCGATCCTTAAATGAGCAGTTCTTC	CASSVDGRSLNEQFF
NA	TRBV6-1	TRBJ2-3	NA	TGTGCCAGCAGTGAACCCTCCGCATACAGGGTTTTGACAGATACGCAGTATTTT	CASSEPSAYRVLTDTQYF
NA	TRBV2	TRBJ2-1	NA	TGTGCCAGCAGTGAGGGCAGGAGCTCCTACAATGAGCAGTTCTTC	CASSEGRSSYNEQFF
NA	TRBV21-1	TRBJ2-1	NA	TGTGCCAGCAGGACTAGCCCGGGGAATGAGCAGTTCTTC	CASRTSPGNEQFF